This record concerns one T cell receptor beta chain sequence. Its antigen remains unknown. This entry belongs to a study of T cell repertoires in cytomegalovirus infection. Regarding the study as a whole: There were HLA-C-restricted CMV-specific TCR beta clonotypes dominating the ex vivo response.

TCRdb itself ran the reads through MiXCR, one entry per CDR3 protein. The sample shows approximately 500,000 distinct CDR3 sequences, approximately 15% of them seen only once. Sequenced: CD8+ T cells from PBMCs. This clonotype originated in a human donor in good health (CMV status not recorded). Some clones in this sample may be carry-over from other donors' samples.

CDR3 sequence: CASSVASGQGPNTEAFF. DNA for the CDR3: TGTGCCAGCAGCGTAGCCTCTGGACAGGGACCAAACACTGAAGCTTTCTTT. The rearrangement uses TRBV9 and TRBJ1-1, with 8 bases fitting TRBD1. Germline V gene sequence: CDR1 SGDLS, CDR2 YYNGEE. The CDR3 length is 17 residues. Losses at the gene ends were 0 bases for V and 2 bases for J; bases not matched to a gene: 9. The full variable domain, its missing parts supplied by reference TRBV9 and TRBJ1-1, is DSGVTQTPKHLITATGQRVTLRCSPRSGDLSVYWYQQSLDQGLQFLIQYYNGEERAKGNILERFSAQQFPDLHSELNLSSLELGDSALYFCASSVASGQGPNTEAFFGQGTRLTVV.